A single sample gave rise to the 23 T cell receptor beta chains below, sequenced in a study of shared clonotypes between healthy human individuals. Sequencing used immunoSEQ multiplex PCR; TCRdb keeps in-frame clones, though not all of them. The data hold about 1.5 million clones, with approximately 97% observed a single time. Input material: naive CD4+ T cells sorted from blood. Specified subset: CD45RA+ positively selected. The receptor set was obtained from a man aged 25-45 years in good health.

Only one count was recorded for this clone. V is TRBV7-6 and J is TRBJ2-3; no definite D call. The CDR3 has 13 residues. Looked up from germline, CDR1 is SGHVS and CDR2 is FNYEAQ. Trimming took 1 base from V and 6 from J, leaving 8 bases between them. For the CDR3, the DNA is TGTGCCAGCAGCTTAGTCTTCTCCGATACGCAGTATTTT. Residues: CASSLVFSDTQYF. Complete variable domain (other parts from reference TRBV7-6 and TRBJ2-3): GAGVSQSPRYKVTKRGQDVALRCDPISGHVSLYWYRQALGQGPEFLTYFNYEAQQDKSGLPNDRFSAERPEGSISTLTIQRTEQRDSAMYRCASSLVFSDTQYFGPGTRLTVL.

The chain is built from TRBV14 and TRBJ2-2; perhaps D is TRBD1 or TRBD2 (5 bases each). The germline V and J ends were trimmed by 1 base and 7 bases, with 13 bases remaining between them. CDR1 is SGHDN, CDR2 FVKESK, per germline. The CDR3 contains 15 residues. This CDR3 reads CASSQVRGGSGELFF. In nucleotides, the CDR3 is TGTGCCAGCAGCCAAGTCCGGGGCGGAAGCGGGGAGCTGTTTTTT.

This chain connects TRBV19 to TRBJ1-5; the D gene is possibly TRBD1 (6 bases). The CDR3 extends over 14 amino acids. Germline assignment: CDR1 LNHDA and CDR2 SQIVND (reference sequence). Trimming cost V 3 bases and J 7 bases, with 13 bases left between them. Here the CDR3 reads CASSIEGGRQPQHF. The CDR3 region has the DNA TGTGCCAGTAGTATTGAGGGGGGGAGGCAGCCCCAGCATTTT.

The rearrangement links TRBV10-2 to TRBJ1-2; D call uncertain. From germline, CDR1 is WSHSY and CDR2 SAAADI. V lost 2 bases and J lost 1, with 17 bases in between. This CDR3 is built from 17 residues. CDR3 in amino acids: CASSERDTADINYGYTF. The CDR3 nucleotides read TGCGCCAGCAGTGAGAGAGACACCGCCGACATTAACTATGGCTACACCTTC.

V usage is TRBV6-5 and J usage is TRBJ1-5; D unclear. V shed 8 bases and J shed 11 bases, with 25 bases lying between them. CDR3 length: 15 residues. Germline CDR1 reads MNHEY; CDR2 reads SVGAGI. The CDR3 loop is CASRPNLTRRRAQHF. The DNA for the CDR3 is TGTGCCAGCCGTCCCAACCTAACACGGAGAAGGGCCCAGCATTTT.

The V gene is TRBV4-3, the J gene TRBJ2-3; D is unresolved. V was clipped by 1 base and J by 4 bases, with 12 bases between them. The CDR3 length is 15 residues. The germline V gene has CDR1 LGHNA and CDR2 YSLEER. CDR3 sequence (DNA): TGCGCCAGCAGCCAAGGAACTTACCGAGCAGATACGCAGTATTTT. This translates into CASSQGTYRADTQYF.

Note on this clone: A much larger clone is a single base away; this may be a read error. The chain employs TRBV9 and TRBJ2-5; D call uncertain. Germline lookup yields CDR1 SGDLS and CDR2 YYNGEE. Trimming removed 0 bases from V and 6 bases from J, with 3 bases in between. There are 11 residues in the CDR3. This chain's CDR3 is CASSVGKTQYF. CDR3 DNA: TGTGCCAGCAGCGTAGGGAAGACCCAGTACTTC.

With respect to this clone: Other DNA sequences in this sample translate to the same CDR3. CDR3 in DNA: TGTGCCAGTAGTATTTCTAGCGGGAGTTTATACGAGCAGTACTTC. This codes for CASSISSGSLYEQYF. The V gene is TRBV19, the J gene TRBJ2-7, with 10 bases aligning to TRBD2. V lost 3 bases, J lost 4 bases, and 6 bases stayed unmatched. Germline loops: CDR1 LNHDA, CDR2 SQIVND (reference sequence). The CDR3 consists of 15 residues.

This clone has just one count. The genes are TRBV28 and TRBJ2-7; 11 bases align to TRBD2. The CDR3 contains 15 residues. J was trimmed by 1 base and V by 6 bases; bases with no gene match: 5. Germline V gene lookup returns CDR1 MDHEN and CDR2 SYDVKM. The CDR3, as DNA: TGTGCCAGCAGGTGGACTAGCGGGTTTTCCTACGAGCAGTACTTC. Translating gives CASRWTSGFSYEQYF.

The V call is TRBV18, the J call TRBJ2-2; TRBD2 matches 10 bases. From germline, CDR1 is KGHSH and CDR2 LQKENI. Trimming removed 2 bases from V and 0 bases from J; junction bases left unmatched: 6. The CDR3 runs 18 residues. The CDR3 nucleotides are TGTGCCAGCTCACCAACCGGTACTAGCGGGGCGAACACCGGGGAGCTGTTTTTT. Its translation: CASSPTGTSGANTGELFF.

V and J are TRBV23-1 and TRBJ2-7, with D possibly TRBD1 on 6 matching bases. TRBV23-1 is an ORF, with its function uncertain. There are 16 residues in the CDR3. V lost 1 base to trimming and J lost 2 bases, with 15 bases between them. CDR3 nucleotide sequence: TGCGCCAGCAGTCAATGGGACACCAAAACTCCCTACGAGCAGTACTTC. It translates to CASSQWDTKTPYEQYF.

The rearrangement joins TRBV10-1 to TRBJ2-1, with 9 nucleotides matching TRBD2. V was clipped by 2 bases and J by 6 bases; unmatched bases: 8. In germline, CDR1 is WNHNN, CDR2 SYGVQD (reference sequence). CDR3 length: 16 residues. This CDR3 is CASSELSSGNPNEQFF. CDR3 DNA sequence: TGCGCCAGCAGTGAGCTATCTAGCGGGAACCCCAATGAGCAGTTCTTC.

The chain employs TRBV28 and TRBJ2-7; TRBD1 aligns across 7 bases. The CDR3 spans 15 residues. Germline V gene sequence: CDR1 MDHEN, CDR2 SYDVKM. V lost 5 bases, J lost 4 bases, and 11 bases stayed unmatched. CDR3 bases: TGTGCCAGCAGTCAGCGACAGGGAAAATGGTACGAGCAGTACTTC. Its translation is CASSQRQGKWYEQYF.

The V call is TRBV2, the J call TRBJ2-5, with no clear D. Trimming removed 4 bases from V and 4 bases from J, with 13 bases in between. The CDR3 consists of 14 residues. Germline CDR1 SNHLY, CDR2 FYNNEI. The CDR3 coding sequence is TGTGCCAGCAGTGTGGGTCAGTACAGAGAGACCCAGTACTTC. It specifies CASSVGQYRETQYF.

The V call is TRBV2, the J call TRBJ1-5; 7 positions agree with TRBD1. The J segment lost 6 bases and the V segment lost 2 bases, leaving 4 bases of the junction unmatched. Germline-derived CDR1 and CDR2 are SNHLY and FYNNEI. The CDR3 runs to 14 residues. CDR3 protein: CASSETRGVQPQHF. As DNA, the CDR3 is TGTGCCAGCAGTGAAACCAGGGGGGTTCAGCCCCAGCATTTT.

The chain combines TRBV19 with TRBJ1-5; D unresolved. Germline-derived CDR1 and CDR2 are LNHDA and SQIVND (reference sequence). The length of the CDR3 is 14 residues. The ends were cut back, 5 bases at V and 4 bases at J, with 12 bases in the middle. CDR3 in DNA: TGTGCCAGTAGTCGCTGGTCGGGAAATCAGCCCCAGCATTTT. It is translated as CASSRWSGNQPQHF.

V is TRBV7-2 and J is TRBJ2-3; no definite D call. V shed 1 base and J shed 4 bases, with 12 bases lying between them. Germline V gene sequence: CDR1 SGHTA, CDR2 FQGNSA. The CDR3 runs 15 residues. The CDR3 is CASSLEGMVPDTQYF. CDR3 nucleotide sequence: TGTGCCAGCAGCTTAGAAGGGATGGTCCCAGATACGCAGTATTTT.

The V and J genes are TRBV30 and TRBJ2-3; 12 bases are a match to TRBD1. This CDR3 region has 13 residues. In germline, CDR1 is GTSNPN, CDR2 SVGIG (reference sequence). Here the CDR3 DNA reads TGTGCAGGGGACAGGGGGCCCACAGATACGCAGTATTTT. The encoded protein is CAGDRGPTDTQYF. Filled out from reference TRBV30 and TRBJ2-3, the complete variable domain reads SQTIHQWPATLVQPVGSPLSLECTVEGTSNPNLYWYRQAAGRGLQLLFYSVGIGQISSEVPQNLSASRPQDRQFILSSKKLLLSDSGFYLCAGDRGPTDTQYFGPGTRLTVL.

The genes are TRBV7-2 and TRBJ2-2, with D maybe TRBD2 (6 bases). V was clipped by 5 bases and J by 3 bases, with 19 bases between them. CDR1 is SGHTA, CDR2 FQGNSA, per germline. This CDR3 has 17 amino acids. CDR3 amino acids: CASSPSGWGVDTGELFF. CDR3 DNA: TGTGCCAGCAGCCCCTCCGGTTGGGGGGTCGACACCGGGGAGCTGTTTTTT.

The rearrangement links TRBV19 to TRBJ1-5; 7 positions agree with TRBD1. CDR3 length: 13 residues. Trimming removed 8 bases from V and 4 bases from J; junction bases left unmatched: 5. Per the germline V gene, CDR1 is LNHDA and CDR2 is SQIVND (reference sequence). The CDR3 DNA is TGTGCCAGTGGAAGGGACAGTAATCAGCCCCAGCATTTT. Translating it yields CASGRDSNQPQHF. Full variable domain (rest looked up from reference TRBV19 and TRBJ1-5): DGGITQSPKYLFRKEGQNVTLSCEQNLNHDAMYWYRQDPGQGLRLIYYSQIVNDFQKGDIAEGYSVSREKKESFPLTVTSAQKNPTAFYLCASGRDSNQPQHFGDGTRLSIL.

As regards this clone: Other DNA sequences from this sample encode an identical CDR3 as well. The CDR3 loop is CASSDSQETQYF. CDR3 nucleotide sequence: TGTGCCAGCTCAGACAGCCAAGAGACCCAGTACTTC. The chain couples TRBV18 to TRBJ2-5; D might be TRBD1 (5 bases). CDR3 length: 12 amino acids. CDR1 KGHSH and CDR2 LQKENI come from the germline V gene. V lost 5 bases and J lost 1, with 5 bases in between.

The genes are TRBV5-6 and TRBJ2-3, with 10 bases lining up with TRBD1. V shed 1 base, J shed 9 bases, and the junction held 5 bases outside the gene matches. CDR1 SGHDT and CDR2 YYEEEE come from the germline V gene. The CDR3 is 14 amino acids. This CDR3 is CASSLSDRGLTQYF. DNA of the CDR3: TGTGCCAGCAGCTTGAGCGACAGGGGGCTGACGCAGTATTTT.

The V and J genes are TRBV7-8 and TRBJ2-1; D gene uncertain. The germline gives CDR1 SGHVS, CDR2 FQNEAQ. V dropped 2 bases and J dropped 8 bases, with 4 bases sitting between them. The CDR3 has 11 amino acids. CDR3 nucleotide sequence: TGTGCCAGCAGCTTAACCTATGAGCAGTTCTTC. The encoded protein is CASSLTYEQFF. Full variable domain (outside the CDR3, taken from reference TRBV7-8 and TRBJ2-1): GAGVSQSPRYKVAKRGQDVALRCDPISGHVSLFWYQQALGQGPEFLTYFQNEAQLDKSGLPSDRFFAERPEGSVSTLKIQRTQQEDSAVYLCASSLTYEQFFGPGTRLTVL.